A selection of T cell receptor beta chains follows, all from one sample in a study of CD8 T cells in ankylosing spondylitis. TCRdb processed the 5' RACE reads anew with MiXCR; each CDR3 protein has one entry. The table includes some 840,000 distinct CDR3 sequences, 10% to 15% detected once. Sequences were obtained from blood, either unsorted or a sorted T cell fraction (not recorded which). The receptors stem from a male donor with ankylosing spondylitis. The CDR3 runs from the conserved cysteine through the conserved F or W. D genes are given only for firm matches. Rows give clone size only sometimes, using once, few, many, or a class for an expanded clone.

V gene	J gene	D gene	clone size	CDR3 protein	CDR3 DNA
TRBV20-1	TRBJ1-1	TRBD1	many	CSASWTGKAEAFF	TGCAGTGCTTCCTGGACAGGGAAGGCTGAAGCTTTCTTT
TRBV10-3	TRBJ1-2	-	few	CAIRQGATNYGYTF	TGTGCCATCAGACAGGGAGCGACTAACTATGGCTACACCTTC
TRBV6-2/TRBV6-3	TRBJ2-1	TRBD2	few	CASSWGLAGAVEQFF	TGTGCCAGCAGTTGGGGACTAGCGGGAGCGGTTGAGCAGTTCTTC
TRBV5-1	TRBJ2-1	-	-	CASSPQPNYNEQFF	TGCGCCAGCTCTCCACAGCCCAATTACAATGAGCAGTTCTTC
TRBV5-1	TRBJ1-1	-	few	CASRVQKNTEAFF	TGCGCCAGCAGGGTCCAGAAGAACACTGAAGCTTTCTTT
TRBV7-8	TRBJ1-1	TRBD1	many	CASSLVQGRTFF	TGTGCCAGCAGCTTAGTACAGGGGAGGACTTTCTTT
TRBV4-2	TRBJ2-2	-	many	CASSQETGDTGELFF	TGTGCCAGCAGCCAAGAGACTGGGGACACCGGGGAGCTGTTTTTT
TRBV20-1	TRBJ1-5	-	many	CSGGLGLNQPQHF	TGCAGTGGGGGACTGGGCCTTAATCAGCCCCAGCATTTT
TRBV20-1	TRBJ2-7	TRBD2	many	CSAWRGGQDEQYF	TGCAGTGCTTGGCGGGGGGGCCAAGACGAGCAGTACTTC
TRBV7-2	TRBJ1-3	-	many	CASSLMDPENTIYF	TGTGCCAGCAGCCTTATGGACCCTGAAAACACCATATATTTT
TRBV12-3/TRBV12-4	TRBJ1-6	TRBD1	-	CASTSDRGRNSPLHF	TGTGCCAGCACCTCGGACAGGGGACGGAATTCACCCCTCCACTTT
TRBV4-2	TRBJ2-1	-	many	CASSQASGGVNEQFF	TGTGCCAGCAGCCAAGCCAGCGGAGGGGTCAATGAGCAGTTCTTC
TRBV27	TRBJ1-1	-	many	CASSPKRDTEAFF	TGTGCCAGCAGTCCAAAACGAGACACTGAAGCTTTCTTT
TRBV5-1	TRBJ2-3	-	-	CASSLLDSQTDTRYF	TGCGCCAGCAGCTTGCTGGACTCACAAACAGATACGCGGTATTTT
TRBV18	TRBJ1-5	-	few	CASSPQRIRNQPQHF	TGTGCCAGCTCACCTCAGAGGATCCGCAATCAGCCCCAGCATTTT
TRBV20-1	TRBJ2-1	TRBD2	many	CSASDPQRESAQFF	TGCAGTGCTAGCGATCCCCAGCGGGAGTCGGCGCAGTTCTTC
TRBV2	TRBJ1-3	-	few	CASSPRSSGNTIYF	TGTGCCAGCAGTCCAAGGAGCTCTGGAAACACCATATATTTT
TRBV7-2	TRBJ2-7	-	few	CASSFPELYEQYF	TGTGCCAGCAGCTTTCCTGAATTGTACGAGCAGTACTTC
TRBV6-5	TRBJ1-1	-	many	CASSSIGLEAFF	TGTGCCAGCAGTTCCATTGGACTCGAAGCTTTCTTT
TRBV20-1	TRBJ1-4	-	-	CSAREGQDGKLFF	TGCAGTGCTAGAGAAGGCCAGGACGGAAAACTGTTTTTT
TRBV20-1	TRBJ2-3	-	-	CSASWTPTATDTQYF	TGCAGTGCTAGTTGGACACCGACTGCCACAGATACGCAGTATTTT
TRBV11-2	TRBJ2-2	TRBD1	-	CASSPWTGGGTGELFF	TGTGCCAGCAGCCCTTGGACAGGGGGCGGCACCGGGGAGCTGTTTTTT
TRBV20-1	TRBJ2-7	TRBD2	-	CSGQGLAGMSYEQYF	TGCAGTGGGCAAGGACTAGCGGGTATGTCCTACGAGCAGTACTTC
TRBV7-2	TRBJ2-7	-	-	CASSVYIEQYF	TGTGCCAGCAGCGTGTACATCGAGCAGTACTTC
TRBV28	TRBJ1-2	-	-	CASSALTGASGYTF	TGTGCCAGCAGCGCCCTGACCGGGGCAAGTGGCTACACCTTC
TRBV4-3	TRBJ1-1	-	few	CASSQIDRHTEAFF	TGCGCCAGCAGCCAGATCGACAGACACACTGAAGCTTTCTTT
TRBV6-1	TRBJ2-2	TRBD2	-	CASSRAQREPTGELFF	TGTGCCAGCAGTCGGGCCCAGCGGGAGCCTACCGGGGAGCTGTTTTTT
TRBV20-1	TRBJ1-5	-	-	CSALTQGINQPQHF	TGCAGTGCTCTTACTCAAGGGATCAATCAGCCCCAGCATTTT
TRBV5-5	TRBJ1-1	-	-	CASSHTGGNTEAFF	TGTGCCAGCAGCCATACCGGTGGGAACACTGAAGCTTTCTTT
TRBV2	TRBJ2-3	TRBD2	-	CASGGEATDTQYF	TGTGCCAGCGGGGGGGAGGCGACAGATACGCAGTATTTT
TRBV6-5	TRBJ2-1	TRBD1	many	CASSYWDRVGGEQFF	TGTGCCAGCAGTTACTGGGACAGGGTGGGAGGCGAGCAGTTCTTC
TRBV6-2/TRBV6-3	TRBJ1-1	-	-	CASSKHQNTEAFF	TGTGCCAGCAGCAAACACCAGAACACTGAAGCTTTCTTT
TRBV20-1	TRBJ1-5	-	few	CSARDWGARVQPQHF	TGCAGTGCTAGAGATTGGGGGGCGCGGGTCCAGCCCCAGCATTTT
TRBV29-1	TRBJ2-5	-	-	CSKTDNQETQYF	TGCAGCAAGACAGACAACCAAGAGACCCAGTACTTC
TRBV10-3	TRBJ2-5	TRBD1	few	CAISESGTGQKTQYF	TGTGCCATCAGTGAGTCAGGGACAGGGCAAAAGACCCAGTACTTC
TRBV4-2	TRBJ2-5	-	-	CASSLSGLPGETQYF	TGTGCCAGCAGCCTCTCAGGCTTACCCGGAGAGACCCAGTACTTC
TRBV19	TRBJ2-7	-	-	CASSPTASGYEQYF	TGTGCCAGTAGCCCAACGGCCTCGGGCTACGAGCAGTACTTC
TRBV30	TRBJ2-1	-	-	CACPGTPYNEQFF	TGTGCCTGCCCCGGGACTCCATACAATGAGCAGTTCTTC
TRBV29-1	TRBJ1-1	-	many	CSVDNLGNTEAFF	TGCAGCGTTGATAACTTGGGGAACACTGAAGCTTTCTTT
TRBV30	TRBJ1-1	-	few	CAWSVGSDTEAFF	TGTGCCTGGAGTGTAGGCTCGGACACTGAAGCTTTCTTT
TRBV20-1	TRBJ2-4	-	few	CSASVRREFKNIQYF	TGCAGTGCTAGCGTTCGCCGTGAGTTCAAAAACATTCAGTACTTC
TRBV5-1	TRBJ2-2	-	-	CASSSDLVTGELFF	TGCGCCAGCAGCTCTGACTTGGTCACCGGGGAGCTGTTTTTT
TRBV27	TRBJ2-3	-	few	CATRGLIGTDTQYF	TGTGCCACCAGGGGCCTTATTGGTACAGATACGCAGTATTTT
TRBV11-1	TRBJ1-1	-	-	CASSPQVRRSEAFF	TGTGCCAGCAGTCCACAGGTTAGGCGCTCTGAAGCTTTCTTT
TRBV6-5	TRBJ2-6	-	-	CASSYGYPGAGANVLTF	TGTGCCAGCAGTTACGGGTACCCAGGGGCTGGGGCCAACGTCCTGACTTTC
TRBV20-1	TRBJ2-3	-	few	CSAIIGVAVSTDTQYF	TGCAGTGCAATCATCGGAGTAGCGGTTAGCACAGATACGCAGTATTTT
TRBV20-1	TRBJ2-2	-	-	CSARNRILTGELFF	TGCAGTGCTAGAAACCGGATCCTCACCGGGGAGCTGTTTTTT
TRBV7-9	TRBJ2-6	-	few	CASEAVQLSSGANVLTF	TGTGCCAGCGAAGCGGTCCAACTAAGCTCTGGGGCCAACGTCCTGACTTTC
TRBV7-2	TRBJ2-7	-	few	CASSLYSTPYEQYF	TGTGCCAGCAGCCTCTACTCCACCCCCTACGAGCAGTACTTC
TRBV2	TRBJ2-6	TRBD2	-	CASSEGERGGNVLTF	TGTGCCAGCAGTGAGGGCGAGCGGGGGGGTAACGTCCTGACTTTC
TRBV4-2	TRBJ1-2	TRBD1	few	CASSQDPQGVYGYTF	TGTGCCAGCAGCCAAGACCCACAGGGGGTCTATGGCTACACCTTC
TRBV18	TRBJ1-5	-	many	CASSPPSNQPQHF	TGTGCCAGCAGCCCTCCGAGCAATCAGCCCCAGCATTTT
TRBV18	TRBJ2-4	-	few	CASSPAGSGIQYF	TGTGCCAGCTCCCCCGCTGGGTCGGGCATTCAGTACTTC
TRBV11-2	TRBJ2-5	-	-	CASSISRDTETQYF	TGTGCCAGCAGCATCTCCCGGGACACAGAGACCCAGTACTTC
TRBV7-2	TRBJ1-2	-	-	CASSLGREPHGYTF	TGTGCCAGCAGCTTAGGCAGGGAACCCCATGGCTACACCTTC
TRBV11-2	TRBJ2-1	TRBD2	-	CASSLGSVGGRYNEQFF	TGTGCCAGCAGCTTAGGTAGCGTAGGCGGGAGGTACAATGAGCAGTTCTTC
TRBV18	TRBJ2-1	TRBD2	-	CASSPPKFSGRDNEQFF	TGTGCCAGCTCACCACCGAAGTTTAGCGGGAGGGACAATGAGCAGTTCTTC
TRBV2	TRBJ2-1	TRBD1	few	CASRRTGGSSYNEQFF	TGTGCCAGCAGGCGTACAGGGGGCTCTTCCTACAATGAGCAGTTCTTC
TRBV20-1	TRBJ1-2	TRBD1	-	CSAWTGAISGYTF	TGCAGTGCGTGGACAGGGGCGATAAGCGGCTACACCTTC
TRBV12-3/TRBV12-4	TRBJ2-2	-	-	CASSSGTGLSGRPTGELFF	TGTGCCAGCAGTTCCGGGACAGGTCTCAGCGGGAGGCCCACCGGGGAGCTGTTTTTT